Sequencing of this TCR beta chain was carried out in a study of sequential checkpoint blockade in melanoma (dated by TCRdb to between 2018 and 2021). As for the study more broadly: Using 1:1 randomization, the trial assigned patients either to first-line nivolumab followed by ipilimumab (arm A) or to ipilimumab followed by nivolumab (arm B). Maintenance nivolumab was given following each of the two trial sequences.

The immunoSEQ Assay was used to immunosequence TCRbeta CDR3 regions from genomic DNA. Genomic DNA was amplified by bias-controlled multiplex PCR before high-throughput sequencing. For the original study's pipeline: To quantify the absolute abundance of each unique TCRbeta CDR3 region, the sequences were collapsed and filtered. Clonality, defined as 1 minus Pielou's evenness, was calculated using only productive rearrangements. A previously published method was used to identify clones whose frequencies were significantly greater in on-treatment samples than in baseline samples. This is the immuneACCESS table as TCRdb keeps it, with only in-frame sequences that have V and J called. A part of the clones is gone; compared with another copy, unresolved V genes explain less than half, and the rest is unexplained. V, J and clone size reflect that table, while D and trimming were determined from the DNA. This sample has 9,500 to 12,000 clones in its table, and roughly 60% of those were observed once. The ten most abundant clones make up 15% to 20% of the sample.

A remark on this clone: The antigen it recognizes is unknown. Per-base quality was not reported, and no clone a single base away is much larger than it.

Overall study results and their limits: Validation of the response-prediction model combining TCR metrics and mutation burden is needed in larger, independent patient cohorts.

According to the germline V gene (reference sequence), CDR1 reads MNHEY and CDR2 reads SMNVEV. V is cut by 6 bases and J by 4 bases, and the space between the germline ends is 18 bases. Taken from cysteine to phenylalanine, the CDR3 has 15 residues. The DNA shown is the 45-base CDR3, in frame from base 1. In light of the paper, this sample's treatment or condition label describes: randomized to nivolumab then ipilimumab (arm A) or the reverse (arm B). None of the trial patients had been given prior DNA-damaging chemotherapy. Live CD3+CD8+ cells negative for CD19 and CD56 were sorted from thawed PBMCs on a FACS Aria II flow cytometer. CheckMate 064, a randomized, open-label phase II trial of sequential checkpoint blockade, was the source of the samples, all of which came from patients with melanoma. Peripheral blood mononuclear cells were collected by leukapheresis, purified using Ficoll-Paque, and frozen in human serum containing roughly 9.4% DMSO. Immediately after sorting, the purity of the sorted blood CD3+CD8+ cells was confirmed to be >98%, and DNA was then extracted.

This TCR was recovered from a human donor with melanoma. The sequences come from CD8+ T cells sorted from blood (inferred from file names), collected from a patient given nivolumab and ipilimumab in sequence. The receptor chain draws on TRBV27 and TRBJ1-2, with a weak D call of TRBD1 (6 bases match). The bases read TGTGCCAGCAGAAGTGCCTCATTAGGGGGCTATGGCTACACCTTC. This sequence encodes CASRSASLGGYGYTF.